The clone carrying this TCR beta chain was picked up a small number of times. The data originate from a study of blood T cell repertoires in COVID-19. Turning to the study itself: Samples taken during acute and convalescent COVID-19 were collected in the United States, Italy and Spain. Sources were T cells, B-cell-depleted T cells, or PBMCs; the material itself was cDNA or gDNA.

As originally analysed: The assay estimated nucleated cells by amplifying reference gene primers. Assay: immunoSEQ multiplex PCR; the TCRdb copy retains only in-frame clones and omits some. D and trimming were read from the DNA, whereas the V and J calls and clone size are those reported in that table. Here the sample spans 50,000 to 80,000 clones, just under 90% being singletons. The sample taken for sequencing was peripheral blood. The receptor comes from a man between 60 and 75 years old with acute or convalescent COVID-19.

The chain's CDR3 is CASSSTYPPVNTEAFF. Here the CDR3 DNA reads TGTGCCAGCTCTTCTACCTACCCGCCGGTGAACACTGAAGCTTTCTTT. The chain couples TRBV18 to TRBJ1-1; D gene ambiguous. The CDR3 has 16 residues. From germline, CDR1 is KGHSH and CDR2 LQKENI. V was shortened by 6 bases and J by 0 bases, with 17 bases between the two germline ends.